Listed here is a single T cell receptor beta chain. At one end, the junction sequence differs from germline, possibly due to a read error. The data stem from a study of T cell responses to AZD1222 COVID-19 vaccine. The CDR3 runs to 13 residues. From germline, CDR1 is SGHTA and CDR2 FQGNSA. Assay: immunoSEQ multiplex PCR; the TCRdb copy retains only in-frame clones and omits some. The data hold approximately 140,000 clones, with roughly 90% observed a single time. This sequence originates from an adult who received the AZD1222 COVID-19 vaccine. The chain has TRBV7-2 and TRBJ2-7, with D possibly TRBD1 on 5 matching bases. The source was peripheral blood, collected 28 days after the second AZD1222 dose. CDR3 protein: CASSLVQGHEQYF. CDR3 bases: TGTGCCAGCAGTTTAGTCCAGGGTCACGAGCAGTACTTC.